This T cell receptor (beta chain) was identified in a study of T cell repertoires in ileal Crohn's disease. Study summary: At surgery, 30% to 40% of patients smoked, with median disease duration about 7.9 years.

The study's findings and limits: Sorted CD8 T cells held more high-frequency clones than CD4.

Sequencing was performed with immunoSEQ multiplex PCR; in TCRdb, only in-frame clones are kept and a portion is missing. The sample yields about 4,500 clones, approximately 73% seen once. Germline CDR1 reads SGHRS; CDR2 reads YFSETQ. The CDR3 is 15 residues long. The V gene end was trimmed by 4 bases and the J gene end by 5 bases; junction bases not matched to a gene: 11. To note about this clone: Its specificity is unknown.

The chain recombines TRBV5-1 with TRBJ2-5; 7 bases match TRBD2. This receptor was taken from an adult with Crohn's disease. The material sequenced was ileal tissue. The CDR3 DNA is TGCGCCAGCAGCCGGGAGGCGGGAGAAGGGGAGACCCAGTACTTC. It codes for CASSREAGEGETQYF.